Shown below are 2 T cell receptor beta chains from a single sample sequenced in a study of blood T cell repertoires in COVID-19. This table comes from immunoSEQ multiplex PCR, and its TCRdb copy is limited to in-frame clones, with some not included. Seen here are a few hundred thousand clones, around 87% observed once, and the top ten hold approximately 7.8%. The sample consisted of peripheral blood. The source is a woman aged 50 to 60 who had recovered from COVID-19.

V gene TRBV3-1 (or the pseudogene TRBV3-2) combines with J gene TRBJ2-3; TRBD2 is a possible D gene (5 bases). V was shortened by 1 base and J by 1 base, with 12 bases between the two germline ends. This CDR3 is built from 16 residues. Per the germline V gene, CDR1 is LGHDT and CDR2 is YNNKEL (reference sequence). The CDR3 loop reads CASSQGLTSCTDTQYF. CDR3 DNA sequence: TGTGCCAGCAGCCAAGGCCTTACTAGTTGCACAGATACGCAGTATTTT.

The chain recombines TRBV28 with TRBJ2-5; possibly TRBD1 for D (6 bases). V was trimmed by 5 bases and J by 1 base, leaving 11 bases between them. Germline V gives CDR1 MDHEN, CDR2 SYDVKM. CDR3 length equals 14 residues. CDR3 protein: CASSLIGGQETQYF. CDR3 DNA sequence: TGTGCCAGCAGTCTAATAGGGGGCCAAGAGACCCAGTACTTC.